This T cell receptor beta chain emerged from a study of blood T cell repertoires in COVID-19. Study-wide context: Samples taken during acute and convalescent COVID-19 were collected in the United States, Italy and Spain. In each case, the material was cDNA or gDNA derived from T cells, B-cell-depleted T cells, or PBMCs.

V lost 5 bases and J lost 1; bases outside the gene matches: 5. The CDR3 totals 14 residues. CDR1 is MNHEY and CDR2 is SMNVEV in the germline V gene (reference sequence). This clone came up once. Authors' processing steps: Researchers report that nucleated cell counts were estimated from reference gene primer amplification. Method: immunoSEQ multiplex PCR; TCRdb's copy keeps in-frame clones and lacks some. Clone size and the V and J calls come from that table; the DNA yielded D and trimming. The sample has 99,000 or so clones, 85% to 90% seen once. The specimen was peripheral blood. This receptor was identified in a human donor in a cohort sampled during active COVID-19. The chain uses TRBV27 and TRBJ2-7, with 7 bases identical to TRBD1. The CDR3 loop reads CASSLQGLSYEQYF. CDR3 nucleotide sequence: TGTGCCAGCAGTCTACAGGGGTTATCCTACGAGCAGTACTTC.